In its sample, the clone carrying this TCR beta chain was seen many times. Its specificity is unknown. Germline V gene data show CDR1 as SEHNR and CDR2 as FQNEAQ (reference sequence). This CDR3 spans 14 amino acids. The V end was cut by 2 bases, the J end by 4 bases, with 11 bases between. The data are from a study of T cell repertoires in cytomegalovirus infection. At the level of the study: Matching HLA type, along with CMV infection, was indicated by public TCR beta signatures.

MiXCR, run by TCRdb on the reads, gives a single entry per CDR3 protein. The table shows around 280,000 distinct CDR3 sequences, with roughly 9.3% occurring only once. Points from the study as a whole: Totalled public TCR beta family frequency picked out people who carried CMV plus the relevant HLA. Across the ex vivo response, the dominant clonotypes were HLA-C-restricted CMV-specific TCR beta clonotypes.

Sequenced: PBMCs. The sequence was obtained from a human donor in good health (CMV status not recorded). Some clones in this sample may be carry-over from other donors' samples. The chain couples TRBV7-9 to TRBJ1-2; no clear D gene. CDR3 sequence (DNA): TGTGCCAGCAGCTTACCCAGCTTGCTCTATGGCTACACCTTC. This translates into CASSLPSLLYGYTF. The variable domain in full, completed from reference TRBV7-9 and TRBJ1-2, reads DTGVSQNPRHKITKRGQNVTFRCDPISEHNRLYWYRQTLGQGPEFLTYFQNEAQLEKSRLLSDRFSAERPKGSFSTLEIQRTEQGDSAMYLCASSLPSLLYGYTFGSGTRLTVV.